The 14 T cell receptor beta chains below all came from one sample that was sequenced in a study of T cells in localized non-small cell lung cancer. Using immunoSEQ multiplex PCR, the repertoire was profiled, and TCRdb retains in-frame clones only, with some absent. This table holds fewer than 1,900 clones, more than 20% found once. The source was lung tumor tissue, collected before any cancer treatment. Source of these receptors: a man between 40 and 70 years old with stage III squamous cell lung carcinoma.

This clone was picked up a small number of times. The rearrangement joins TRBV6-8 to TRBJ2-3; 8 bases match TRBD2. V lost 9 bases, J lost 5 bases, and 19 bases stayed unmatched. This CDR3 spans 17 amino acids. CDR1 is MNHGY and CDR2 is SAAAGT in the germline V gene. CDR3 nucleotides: TGTGCCAGTAGGGGAAGTCAAGCGGGAGCTTTCGTAGATACGCAGTATTTT. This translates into CASRGSQAGAFVDTQYF.

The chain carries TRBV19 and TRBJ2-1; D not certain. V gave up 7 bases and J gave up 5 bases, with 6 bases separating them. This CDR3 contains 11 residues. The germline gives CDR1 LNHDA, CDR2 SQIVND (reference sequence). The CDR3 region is CASMAHNEQFF. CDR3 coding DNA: TGTGCCAGTATGGCGCACAATGAGCAGTTCTTC. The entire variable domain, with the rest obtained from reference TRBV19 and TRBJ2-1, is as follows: DGGITQSPKYLFRKEGQNVTLSCEQNLNHDAMYWYRQDPGQGLRLIYYSQIVNDFQKGDIAEGYSVSREKKESFPLTVTSAQKNPTAFYLCASMAHNEQFFGPGTRLTVL.

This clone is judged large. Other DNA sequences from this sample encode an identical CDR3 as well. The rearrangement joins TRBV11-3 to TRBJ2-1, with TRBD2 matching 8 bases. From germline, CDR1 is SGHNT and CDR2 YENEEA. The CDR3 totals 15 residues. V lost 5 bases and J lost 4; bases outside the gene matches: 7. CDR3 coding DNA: TGTGCCAGCAGCCCCCTAGCGGGCGGTTACAATGAGCAGTTCTTC. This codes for CASSPLAGGYNEQFF.

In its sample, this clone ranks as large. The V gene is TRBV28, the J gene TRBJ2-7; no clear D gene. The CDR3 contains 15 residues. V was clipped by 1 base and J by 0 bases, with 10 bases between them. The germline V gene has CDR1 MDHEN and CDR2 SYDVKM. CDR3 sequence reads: CASSLSANPSYEQYF. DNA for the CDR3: TGTGCCAGCAGTTTATCAGCAAATCCCTCCTACGAGCAGTACTTC.

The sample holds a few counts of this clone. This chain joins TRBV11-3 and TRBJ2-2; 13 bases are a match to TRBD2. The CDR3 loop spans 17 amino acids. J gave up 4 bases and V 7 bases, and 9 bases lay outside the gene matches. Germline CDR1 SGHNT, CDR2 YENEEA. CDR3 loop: CASILWGLAGTTGELFF. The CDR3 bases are TGTGCCAGCATCCTATGGGGACTAGCGGGGACCACCGGGGAGCTGTTTTTT.

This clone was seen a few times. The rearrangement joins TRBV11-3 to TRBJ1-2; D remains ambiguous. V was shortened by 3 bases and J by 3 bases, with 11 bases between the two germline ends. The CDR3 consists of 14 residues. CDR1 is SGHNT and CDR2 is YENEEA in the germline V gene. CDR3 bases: TGTGCCAGCAGCTTCGTTGAAGGGTACTATGGCTACACCTTC. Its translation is CASSFVEGYYGYTF.

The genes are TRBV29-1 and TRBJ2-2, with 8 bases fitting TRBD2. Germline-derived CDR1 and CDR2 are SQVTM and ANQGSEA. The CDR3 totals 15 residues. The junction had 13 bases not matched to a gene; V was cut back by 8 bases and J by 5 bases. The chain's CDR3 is CSTSASGSGTGELFF. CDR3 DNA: TGCAGCACCTCCGCGAGCGGGAGTGGTACCGGGGAGCTGTTTTTT.

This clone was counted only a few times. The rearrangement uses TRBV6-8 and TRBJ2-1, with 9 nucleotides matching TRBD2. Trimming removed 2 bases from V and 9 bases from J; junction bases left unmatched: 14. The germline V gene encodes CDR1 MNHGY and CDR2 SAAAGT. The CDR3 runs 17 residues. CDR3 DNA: TGTGCCAGCAGTTACAGCCGGAGACTAGCGGTCCTTAGTGAGCAGTTCTTC. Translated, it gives CASSYSRRLAVLSEQFF.

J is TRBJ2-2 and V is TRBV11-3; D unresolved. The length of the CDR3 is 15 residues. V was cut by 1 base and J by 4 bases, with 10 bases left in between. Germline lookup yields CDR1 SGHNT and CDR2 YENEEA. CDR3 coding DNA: TGTGCCAGCAGCTTAGTTAGTGGTTCCACCGGGGAGCTGTTTTTT. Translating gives CASSLVSGSTGELFF.

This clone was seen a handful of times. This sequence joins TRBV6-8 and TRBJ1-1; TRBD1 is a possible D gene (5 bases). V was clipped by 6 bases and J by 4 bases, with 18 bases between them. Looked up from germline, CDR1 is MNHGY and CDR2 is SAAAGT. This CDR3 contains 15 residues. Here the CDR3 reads CASRGTQGLGTEAFF. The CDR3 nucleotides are TGTGCCAGCAGAGGGACCCAGGGTTTAGGCACTGAAGCTTTCTTT.

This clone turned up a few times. Here the CDR3 reads CASARGHHGNEQFF. In nucleotides, the CDR3 is TGTGCCAGCGCCCGGGGCCACCACGGGAATGAGCAGTTCTTC. This chain connects TRBV6-8 to TRBJ2-1; either TRBD1 or TRBD2 may fit D (5 bases each). The germline CDR1 and CDR2 sequences are MNHGY and SAAAGT. This CDR3 is built from 14 residues. V was shortened by 8 bases and J by 7 bases, with 18 bases between the two germline ends.

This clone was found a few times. The CDR3 DNA reads as TGTGCCAGCAGCGTAGGGACAGGGGGGTCCTACGAGCAGTACTTC. It yields the protein CASSVGTGGSYEQYF. This chain uses TRBV9 with TRBJ2-7; 10 positions agree with TRBD1. The length of the CDR3 is 15 residues. Trimming at V came to 0 bases and at J to 1 base, leaving 1 base not matched to a gene. The germline V gene encodes CDR1 SGDLS and CDR2 YYNGEE.

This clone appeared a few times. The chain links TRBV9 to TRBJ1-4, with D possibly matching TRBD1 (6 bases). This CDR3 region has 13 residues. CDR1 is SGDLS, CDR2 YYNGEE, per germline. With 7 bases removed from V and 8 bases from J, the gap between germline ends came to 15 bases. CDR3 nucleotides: TGTGCCAGCCGGACAGAGAGAAGCGAAAAACTGTTTTTT. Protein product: CASRTERSEKLFF.

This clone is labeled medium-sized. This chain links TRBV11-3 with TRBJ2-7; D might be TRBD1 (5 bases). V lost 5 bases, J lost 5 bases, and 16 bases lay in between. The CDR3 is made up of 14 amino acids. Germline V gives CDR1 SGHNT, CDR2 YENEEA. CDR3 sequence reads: CASSPTTGPNEQYF. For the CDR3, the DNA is TGTGCCAGCAGCCCTACCACAGGTCCAAACGAGCAGTACTTC.